A selection of T cell receptor beta chains follows, all from one sample in a study of CD8 T cells in Susac syndrome. TCRdb processed the immunoSEQ multiplex PCR reads anew with MiXCR; each CDR3 protein has one entry. Counted here are about 76,000 distinct CDR3 sequences, roughly 90% occurring once; the ten biggest clones make up just over 0.5%. Specimen: CD8+ T cells from PBMCs. Receptor source: a human donor with multiple sclerosis. The conserved cysteine and the conserved F or W are not part of the CDR3 here.

v_gene	j_gene	CDR3aa
TRBV27	TRBJ2-7	ASRDPSYEQY
TRBV29-1	TRBJ1-2	SVDYGPPRERSYGYT
TRBV5-1	TRBJ2-7	ASSINRDRSHEQY
TRBV7-9	TRBJ2-2	ASSLDWVDFTGELF
TRBV5-1	TRBJ2-1	ASSGHLINEQF
TRBV10-2	TRBJ2-7	ASSEMGTFYEQY
TRBV7-7	TRBJ2-2	ASSNDRTGRTGELF
TRBV6-2/TRBV6-3	TRBJ2-1	ASSYWFERYNEQF
TRBV5-1	TRBJ2-2	ASSLVLAVNTGELF
TRBV7-9	TRBJ1-2	ASSSGPTEGYT
TRBV7-3	TRBJ2-3	ASSLNRPVTGEGTDTQY
TRBV12-5	TRBJ1-1	ASGRGGGTEAF
TRBV28	TRBJ2-7	ASSLGLAGYEQY
TRBV5-6	TRBJ2-2	ASSSGTGTGELF
TRBV7-9	TRBJ2-7	ASSSGAKEQY